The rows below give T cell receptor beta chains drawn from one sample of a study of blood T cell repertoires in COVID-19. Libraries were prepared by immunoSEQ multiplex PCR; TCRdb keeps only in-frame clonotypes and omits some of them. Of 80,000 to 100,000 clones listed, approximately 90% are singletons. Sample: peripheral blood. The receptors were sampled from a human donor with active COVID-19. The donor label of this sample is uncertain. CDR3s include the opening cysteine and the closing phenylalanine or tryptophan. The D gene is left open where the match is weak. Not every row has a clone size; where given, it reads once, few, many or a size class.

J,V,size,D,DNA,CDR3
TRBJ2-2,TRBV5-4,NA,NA,TGTGCCAGCAGCTTGGAACCGATTAGGGGCGGGGAGCTGTTTTTT,CASSLEPIRGGELFF
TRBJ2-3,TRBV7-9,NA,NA,TGTGCCAGCAGCTATCGGGGGCTAGCGGAAGATACGCAGTATTTT,CASSYRGLAEDTQYF
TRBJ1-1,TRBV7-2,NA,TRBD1,TGTGCCAGCAGTTCCCGGGACAGGTTGAACACTGAAGCTTTCTTT,CASSSRDRLNTEAFF
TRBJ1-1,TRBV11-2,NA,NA,TGTGCCAGCAGCTTAGGGGAGCAGCCGCGGGGAGCTTTCTTT,CASSLGEQPRGAFF
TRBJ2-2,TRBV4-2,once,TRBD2,TGTGCCAGCAGCCAAGTGGGGACTAGCGGGGTAGGCGGGGAGCTGTTTTTT,CASSQVGTSGVGGELFF
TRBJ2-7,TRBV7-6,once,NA,TGTGCCAGCAGCTTAGATGACGGACTCTCCTACGAGCAGTACTTC,CASSLDDGLSYEQYF
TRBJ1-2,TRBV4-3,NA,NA,TGCGCCAGCAGCCAAGACCGGCAGGGAGGTGGCTACACCTTC,CASSQDRQGGGYTF
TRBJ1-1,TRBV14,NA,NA,TGTGCCAGCAGCCAGGCGGGGGTGAACACTGAAGCTTTCTTT,CASSQAGVNTEAFF
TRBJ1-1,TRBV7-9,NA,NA,TGTGCCAGCAGCTTATTCGGGGTTACGCTTTGGCCTGAAGCTTTCTTT,CASSLFGVTLWPEAFF
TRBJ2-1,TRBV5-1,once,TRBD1,TGCGCCAGCAGCCTCGAGCCCGGGACAGGGTTTTTCGATGAGCAGTTCTTC,CASSLEPGTGFFDEQFF
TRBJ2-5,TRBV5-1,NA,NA,TGCGCCAGCAGCTTTACAGGGTTGCAAGAGACCCAGTACTTC,CASSFTGLQETQYF
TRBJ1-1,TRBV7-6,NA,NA,TGTGCCAGCAGCACCCGTATCGGACACATGAACACTGAAGCTTTCTTT,CASSTRIGHMNTEAFF
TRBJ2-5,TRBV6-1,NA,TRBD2,TGTGCCAGCAGTGAAGCTGTATCAGCGGGATGGGAGACCCAGTACTTC,CASSEAVSAGWETQYF
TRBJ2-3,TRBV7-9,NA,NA,TGTGCCAGCAGCTTAACCCAGGTCACGGATACGCAGTATTTT,CASSLTQVTDTQYF
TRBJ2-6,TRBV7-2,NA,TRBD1,TGTGCCAGCAGCTTAGAGAGGACAGGGGCCTCTGGGGCCAACGTCCTGACTTTC,CASSLERTGASGANVLTF
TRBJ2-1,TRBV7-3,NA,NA,TGTGCCAGCAGCCCCCCCGGGAATGAGCAGTTCTTC,CASSPPGNEQFF
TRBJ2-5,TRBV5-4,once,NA,TGTGCCAGCAGCCTAGGGGCAGGGGACCCTCGGGAGACCCAGTACTTC,CASSLGAGDPRETQYF
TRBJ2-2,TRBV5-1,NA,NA,TGCGCCAGCAGCTCTATAACAGGCACCGGGGAGCTGTTTTTT,CASSSITGTGELFF
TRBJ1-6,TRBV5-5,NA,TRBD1,TGTGCCAGCAGCTTACTGACAGGGGAGGTTTCACCCCTCCACTTT,CASSLLTGEVSPLHF
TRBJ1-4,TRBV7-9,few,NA,TGTGCCAGCAGCTTAGAGCTTGAAAAACTGTTTTTT,CASSLELEKLFF
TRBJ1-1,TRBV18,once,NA,TGTGCCAGCTCACTCCAAGCAGGGAACGCTTTCTTT,CASSLQAGNAFF
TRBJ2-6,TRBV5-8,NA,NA,TGTGCCAGCAGCTTGGTAGCGATCCCTGTCTCTGGGGCCAACGTCCTGACTTTC,CASSLVAIPVSGANVLTF
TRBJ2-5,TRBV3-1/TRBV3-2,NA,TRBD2,TGTGCCAGCAGCCAAAACAAGGCCGGCACTAGCGGGGGGGCTTTGGAGACCCAGTACTTC,CASSQNKAGTSGGALETQYF
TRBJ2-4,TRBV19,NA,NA,TGTGCCAGTAGTATACCGGGGGAGTCGGGAAACATTCAGTACTTC,CASSIPGESGNIQYF
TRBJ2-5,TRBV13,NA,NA,TGTGCCAGCAGCTTATACTCGAGCGGTTCCGGGGAGACCCAGTACTTC,CASSLYSSGSGETQYF
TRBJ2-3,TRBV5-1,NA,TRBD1,TGCGCCAGCAGCTTGGATGGGACAGGGAGCACAGATACGCAGTATTTT,CASSLDGTGSTDTQYF
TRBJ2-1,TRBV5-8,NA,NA,TGTGCCAGCAGCTTGGCCAAACGACTTCCTAGGGGTGAGCAGTTCTTC,CASSLAKRLPRGEQFF
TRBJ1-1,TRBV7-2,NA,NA,TGTGCCAGCAGCTCAGGACAGACGAACACTGAAGCTTTCTTT,CASSSGQTNTEAFF
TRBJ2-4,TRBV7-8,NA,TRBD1,TGTGCCAGCAGCCTTACACAGGGGAACATTCAGTACTTC,CASSLTQGNIQYF
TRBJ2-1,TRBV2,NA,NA,TGTGCCAGCAGTGAAGGTATTGGGCAGGCAAATGAGCAGTTCTTC,CASSEGIGQANEQFF
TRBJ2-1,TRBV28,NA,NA,TGTGCCAGCAGTTTAGGTGGGACACCCTACAATGAGCAGTTCTTC,CASSLGGTPYNEQFF
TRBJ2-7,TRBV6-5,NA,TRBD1,TGTGCCAGCAGTTACTCGCTGGACAGGGCGCGGGGCGAGCAGTACTTC,CASSYSLDRARGEQYF
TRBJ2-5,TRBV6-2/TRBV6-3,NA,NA,TGTGCCAGCAGTTACGGGGCAGATGACCAAGAGACCCAGTACTTC,CASSYGADDQETQYF
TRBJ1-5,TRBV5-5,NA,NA,TGTGCCAGCAGCTTGGCACTAAGAACCCAGCCCCAGCATTTT,CASSLALRTQPQHF
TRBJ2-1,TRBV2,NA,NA,TGTGCCATCGCACGGGATTCATACAATGAGCAGTTCTTC,CAIARDSYNEQFF
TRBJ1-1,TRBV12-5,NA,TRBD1,TGTGCTAGTGGTCCAGGACAGGGACACACTGAAGCTTTCTTT,CASGPGQGHTEAFF
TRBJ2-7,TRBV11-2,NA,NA,TGTGCCAGCAGGCAGGGGAACACCTACGAGCAGTACTTC,CASRQGNTYEQYF
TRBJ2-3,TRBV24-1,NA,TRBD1,TGTGCCACCAGTGATCCCGGGACAGGGGGCAGGGATACGCAGTATTTT,CATSDPGTGGRDTQYF
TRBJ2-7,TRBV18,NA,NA,TGTGCCAGCTCACCCCCGGAGGGGAAGGCTCGGCAGTACTTC,CASSPPEGKARQYF
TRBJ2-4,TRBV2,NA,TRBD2,TGTGCCAGCAGTGAAGTTAGCGGGGGGGCCGGGAAAAACATTCAGTACTTC,CASSEVSGGAGKNIQYF
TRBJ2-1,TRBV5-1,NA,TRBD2,TGCGCCAGCAGCGTAGAGGGAGGGAGCGAGCATTGGTACAATGAGCAGTTCTTC,CASSVEGGSEHWYNEQFF
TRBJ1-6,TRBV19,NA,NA,TGTGCCAGTAGTATACTTTCCGGGACTCTCGGGGGTTCACCCCTCCACTTT,CASSILSGTLGGSPLHF
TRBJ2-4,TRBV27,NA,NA,TGTGCCAGCAGTTTAGTCGGCCAGGGCCAAAACATTCAGTACTTC,CASSLVGQGQNIQYF
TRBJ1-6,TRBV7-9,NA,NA,TGTGCCAGCAGCTTCCCCTTAAATTCACCCCTCCACTTT,CASSFPLNSPLHF
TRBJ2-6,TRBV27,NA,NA,TGTGCCAGCAGCGCTATGATGTTCTCTGGGGCCAACGTCCTGACTTTC,CASSAMMFSGANVLTF
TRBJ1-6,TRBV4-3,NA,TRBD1,TGCGCCAGCAGCCAAGACCTTCGGACAGGGGGTACGGCACCCCTCCACTTT,CASSQDLRTGGTAPLHF
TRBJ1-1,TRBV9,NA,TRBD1,TGTGCCAGCAGCCTCCGTCCCGGGACAGGGGCGAACACTGAAGCTTTCTTT,CASSLRPGTGANTEAFF
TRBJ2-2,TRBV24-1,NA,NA,TGTGCCACCAGTGACCCGGGGGACAGCGGACCTAACACCGGGGAGCTGTTTTTT,CATSDPGDSGPNTGELFF
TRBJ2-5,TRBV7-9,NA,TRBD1,TGTGCCAGCAGCGAACCGACAGGGTCTTGGGAGACCCAGTACTTC,CASSEPTGSWETQYF
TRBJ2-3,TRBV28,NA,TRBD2,TGTGCCAGCAGCTCAGGACTAGCGAGTCGCACAGATACGCAGTATTTT,CASSSGLASRTDTQYF
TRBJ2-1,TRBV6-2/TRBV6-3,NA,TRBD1,TGTGCCAGCAGTCACAACAGGGGGTCCTCCTACAATGAGCAGTTCTTC,CASSHNRGSSYNEQFF
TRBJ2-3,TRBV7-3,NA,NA,TGTGCCAGCAGCCGGACCGGGGACTGGGATACGCAGTATTTT,CASSRTGDWDTQYF
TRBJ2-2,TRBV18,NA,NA,TGTGCCAGCTCACCACCGGTAGCGGCCGGGGAGCTGTTTTTT,CASSPPVAAGELFF
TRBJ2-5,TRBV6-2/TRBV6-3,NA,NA,TGTGCCAGCAGTTCGTCACGCAGGGGTGAGACCCAGTACTTC,CASSSSRRGETQYF